The 27 T cell receptor beta chains presented below share a single source sample, sequenced in a study of T cell clonality in common variable immunodeficiency. Profiling relied on immunoSEQ multiplex PCR, and the TCRdb table lists in-frame clones only, not all of them. The record shows more than 35,000 clones for this sample, with no singletons present. Sequenced: peripheral blood mononuclear cells. The receptors were gathered from a person aged 18 to 75 in good health.

This clone was counted many times. The read falls 3 residues short of the CDR3 end, and the missing part is taken from the germline J gene. The chain employs TRBV20-1 and TRBJ1-2; D might be TRBD1 (6 bases). V was shortened by 6 bases and J by 4 bases, with 18 bases between the two germline ends. The V gene's germline CDR1 is DFQATT and CDR2 SNEGSKA (reference sequence). This CDR3 contains 14 residues. The covered CDR3 bases are TGCAGTGCAACAATACAAGGGACAACCTATGGC. Amino acids: CSATIQGTTYG. The entire CDR3 reads CSATIQGTTYGYTF.

This clone has at least ten counts. CDR3 sequence: CSAKGGILTGVSVAEAFF. The sequenced CDR3 bases are TGCAGTGCAAAGGGGGGGATACTGACAGGGGTGTCCGTCGCTGAA. The V call is TRBV20-1, the J call TRBJ1-1, with 8 nucleotides matching TRBD1. With the read ending 3 residues before the CDR3 end, the germline J gene is used to fill in that end. Germline loops: CDR1 DFQATT, CDR2 SNEGSKA (reference sequence). With V trimmed by 6 bases and J by 6 bases, 24 bases remained unmatched. This CDR3 contains 18 residues.

This clone was counted ten times or more. The missing CDR3 end, 3 residues past where the read stops, is filled in from the germline J gene. The V call is TRBV29-1, the J call TRBJ2-5; 10 positions match TRBD2. The V and J ends lost 3 bases and 4 bases, in that order; junction bases with no gene match: 2. Germline CDR1 is SQVTM and CDR2 is ANQGSEA. CDR3 length: 13 residues. The CDR3 spells CSVDSSGRETQYF. Partial CDR3 DNA: TGCAGCGTTGACTCTAGCGGGAGAGAGACC.

This clone has ten or more counts. The read terminates 3 residues before the CDR3 end, so the remaining end is supplied by the germline J gene. This rearrangement joins TRBV6-7 to TRBJ2-2; a possible D gene is TRBD2 (5 bases). TRBV6-7 falls under the ORF class, with uncertain function. V gave up 7 bases and J gave up 4 bases, with 22 bases separating them. This CDR3 has 17 residues. The sequenced CDR3 bases are TGTGCCAGCACCGCGGAGGACTCTCGAGCGGTCACCGGGGAG. Translated: CASTAEDSRAVTGE. The CDR3 in its entirety is CASTAEDSRAVTGELFF.

This clone was recorded many times. The read ends 3 residues shy of where the CDR3 ends; the end is completed using the germline J gene. The gene calls are TRBV18 and TRBJ1-3, with a weak D call TRBD1 (6 bases). Per the germline V gene, CDR1 is KGHSH and CDR2 is LQKENI. V lost 1 base, J lost 0 bases, and 10 bases lay in between. The length of the CDR3 is 16 residues. The CDR3 spells CASSPRQAASGNTIYF. CDR3 bases read: TGTGCCAGCTCACCACGACAGGCCGCCTCTGGAAACACC.

This clone was counted at least ten times. The CDR3 goes on 3 residues after the read ends, and that part is filled in from the germline J gene. This chain joins TRBV12-3 or TRBV12-4 and TRBJ2-7; 10 bases line up with TRBD2. CDR3 length: 14 residues. After removal of 4 bases from V and 3 bases from J, the junction contained 3 bases not matched to a gene. The CDR3 protein is CASSSSGGHYEQYF. The sequenced part of the CDR3 DNA is TGTGCCAGCAGTTCTAGCGGGGGCCACTACGAG.

This clone has a count of ten or more. The CDR3 extends 3 residues past the end of the read, so its final part is completed from the germline J gene. V usage is TRBV18 and J usage is TRBJ1-2, with a possible D match to TRBD1 (6 bases). The CDR3 has 15 amino acids. With 0 bases removed from V and 3 bases from J, the gap between germline ends came to 11 bases. Germline V gives CDR1 KGHSH, CDR2 LQKENI. The sequenced part of the CDR3 DNA is TGTGCCAGCTCACCACCGGCGGGGGCGGACTATGGC. Its protein is CASSPPAGADYG. The CDR3 in its entirety is CASSPPAGADYGYTF.

This clone was counted at least ten times. Read coverage stops 3 residues before the CDR3 terminus; the germline J gene supplies the remainder. J is TRBJ1-6 and V is TRBV5-1, with 7 positions matching TRBD1. The CDR3 totals 15 residues. V dropped 0 bases and J dropped 7; count of bases not matched to a gene: 4. CDR1 is SGHRS and CDR2 is YFSETQ in the germline V gene. CDR3 bases read: TGCGCCAGCAGCTTGGCTAGGGACAGAAATTCACCC. Translated: CASSLARDRNSP. The complete CDR3 protein is CASSLARDRNSPLHF.

This clone came up many times. A junction boundary mismatches the germline segment, possibly from a read error. Read sequence stops 3 residues before the CDR3 end, and the germline J gene provides the missing end. This rearrangement joins TRBV4-2 to TRBJ1-4; D might be TRBD1 (6 bases). Germline-derived CDR1 and CDR2 are LGHNA and YNFKEQ. The CDR3 is made up of 16 amino acids. CDR3 amino acids: CASSQDRLNFNEKLFF. The CDR3 bases that were read are TGCGCCAGCAGCCAAGACAGGCTTAACTTTAATGAAAAA.

This clone was seen many times. Read coverage stops 3 residues before the CDR3 terminus; the germline J gene supplies the remainder. J is TRBJ2-3 and V is TRBV6-2 or TRBV6-3; 9 nucleotides match TRBD1. CDR1 is MNHEY, CDR2 SVGEGT, per germline. The V segment lost 5 bases and the J segment 4 bases; nucleotides outside the gene matches: 7. The CDR3 sequence is 15 residues long. CDR3 DNA (partial): TGTGCCAGCAGTAAAACAGGGGGCAGATCAGATACG. Its protein product is CASSKTGGRSDT. The whole CDR3 protein reads CASSKTGGRSDTQYF.

This clone showed up many times. The read ends 3 residues early relative to the CDR3; the germline J gene fills the gap. The chain is built from TRBV5-1 and TRBJ1-1; D is possibly TRBD1 (5 bases). The CDR3 is 13 amino acids. CDR1 and CDR2 (germline): SGHRS, YFSETQ. The sequenced CDR3 bases are TGCGCCAGCAGCCCGGACGGGGGTGTTCAG. Protein product: CASSPDGGVQ. The full CDR3 sequence reads CASSPDGGVQAFF.

This clone was detected a few times. Read data end 3 residues before the CDR3 end; the end is taken from the germline J gene. V gene TRBV19 combines with J gene TRBJ2-4; 7 nucleotides align to TRBD1. The CDR3 runs 16 residues. Per the germline V gene, CDR1 is LNHDA and CDR2 is SQIVND (reference sequence). CDR3 in amino acids: CASSKYPGQEIYGQYF. Incomplete CDR3 DNA: TGTGCCAGTAGCAAATACCCCGGACAGGAGATATATGGT.

This clone showed up just a few times. The read stops 3 residues short of the end of the CDR3; the missing end is completed from the germline J gene. The V and J genes are TRBV7-6 and TRBJ2-1; D is unclear. Trimming cost V 4 bases and J 7 bases, with 17 bases left between them. The CDR3 is 15 amino acids. In germline, CDR1 is SGHVS, CDR2 FNYEAQ. The chain's CDR3 is CASSSDPGPGNEQFF. Incomplete CDR3 DNA: TGTGCCAGCAGCTCAGACCCGGGTCCTGGGAATGAG. The whole variable domain, filled in from reference TRBV7-6 and TRBJ2-1, reads GAGVSQSPRYKVTKRGQDVALRCDPISGHVSLYWYRQALGQGPEFLTYFNYEAQQDKSGLPNDRFSAERPEGSISTLTIQRTEQRDSAMYRCASSSDPGPGNEQFFGPGTRLTVL.

There are many counts of this clone. The read ends 3 residues before the CDR3 terminus; that terminus is restored from the germline J gene. The chain carries TRBV27 and TRBJ2-7; 7 bases line up with TRBD2. V lost 5 bases and J lost 4; bases outside the gene matches: 11. Germline V gene sequence: CDR1 MNHEY, CDR2 SMNVEV (reference sequence). The CDR3 has 15 amino acids. CDR3 amino acids: CASSGDYVGIYEQYF. CDR3 DNA (partial): TGTGCCAGCAGTGGGGACTATGTGGGCATATACGAG.

This clone was counted ten times or more. The read ends 3 residues early relative to the CDR3; the germline J gene fills the gap. V and J are TRBV11-2 and TRBJ1-2, with unresolved D. Trimming cost V 1 base and J 4 bases, with 10 bases left between them. Germline V lookup: CDR1 SGHAT, CDR2 FQNNGV. This CDR3 spans 14 amino acids. Partial CDR3 DNA: TGTGCCAGCAGCTTAGGTTCAGGAGTCTATGGC. Its protein product is CASSLGSGVYG. The complete CDR3 sequence is CASSLGSGVYGYTF.

This clone appeared many times. The read falls 3 residues short of the CDR3 end, and the missing part is taken from the germline J gene. The chain joins TRBV19 to TRBJ2-2; 11 bases fit TRBD2. The CDR3 is made up of 16 amino acids. CDR1 is LNHDA, CDR2 SQIVND, per germline (reference sequence). V lost 6 bases and J lost 5; bases outside the gene matches: 8. The sequenced CDR3 bases are TGTGCCAGTAGCCGCCTAGCGGGAGGTTCGACCGGGGAG. Protein product: CASSRLAGGSTGE. The full CDR3 reads CASSRLAGGSTGELFF.

At least ten counts were recorded for this clone. The read ends 3 residues before the CDR3 terminus; that terminus is restored from the germline J gene. V and J are TRBV18 and TRBJ2-2, with 7 positions matching TRBD2. The CDR3 contains 16 residues. CDR1 KGHSH and CDR2 LQKENI come from the germline V gene. Trimming cost V 2 bases and J 6 bases; bases outside gene matches: 9. CDR3 DNA, as far as it was read: TGTGCCAGCTCACCAAACTACGGGAGCGGGGCCGGGGAG. This gives the protein CASSPNYGSGAGE. The entire CDR3 protein is CASSPNYGSGAGELFF.

The sample holds many counts of this clone. The CDR3 end lies 3 residues beyond the end of the read and is filled in from the germline J gene. This chain uses TRBV20-1 with TRBJ1-4, with a tentative D call TRBD1 (5 bases). CDR3 size: 15 residues. In germline, CDR1 is DFQATT, CDR2 SNEGSKA (reference sequence). V lost 6 bases and J lost 5, with 19 bases in between. CDR3: CSAGSRGGLNEKLFF. The sequenced CDR3 bases are TGCAGTGCGGGGTCGAGGGGAGGTTTAAATGAAAAA.

This clone was picked up many times. One junction end disagrees with the germline gene, perhaps due to a read error. The read terminates 3 residues before the CDR3 end, so the remaining end is supplied by the germline J gene. The chain is built from TRBV4-2 and TRBJ2-1; D is perhaps TRBD1 (6 bases). Germline V gene sequence: CDR1 LGHNA, CDR2 YNFKEQ. The CDR3 runs 16 residues. Partial CDR3 DNA: TGCGCCAGCAGCCCCGATACAGGGATTAACTACAATGAG. It codes for CASSPDTGINYNE. The whole CDR3 region reads CASSPDTGINYNEQFF.

This clone has ten or more counts. The read terminates 3 residues before the CDR3 end, so the remaining end is supplied by the germline J gene. The V and J genes are TRBV7-9 and TRBJ2-3, with no clear D. The CDR3 extends over 13 amino acids. Trimming took off 3 bases at V and 4 bases at J, with 8 bases between the two ends. Per the germline V gene, CDR1 is SEHNR and CDR2 is FQNEAQ (reference sequence). The CDR3 sequence is CASSFSPSDTQYF. The covered CDR3 bases are TGTGCCAGCAGCTTTTCCCCCTCAGATACG.

This clone has ten or more counts. The read finishes 3 residues shy of the CDR3 end, and the germline J gene is used to complete it. This chain links TRBV11-2 with TRBJ1-2, with D maybe TRBD1 (6 bases). The CDR3 sequence is 15 residues long. Germline CDR1 is SGHAT and CDR2 is FQNNGV. This CDR3 reads CASSSLRGRPRGYTF. The covered CDR3 bases are TGTGCCAGCAGCTCCCTCAGGGGACGGCCTCGGGGC.

This clone was seen many times. The read finishes 3 residues shy of the CDR3 end, and the germline J gene is used to complete it. This chain links TRBV3-1 (or the pseudogene TRBV3-2) with TRBJ1-1, with D perhaps TRBD1 (6 bases). The CDR3 is 16 amino acids. V was pared by 1 base and J by 1 base, with 13 bases between. Germline V gene data show CDR1 as LGHDT and CDR2 as YNNKEL (reference sequence). Partial CDR3 DNA: TGTGCCAGCAGCCAAGTCCAGGGGCTACCGAACACTGAA. Translated: CASSQVQGLPNTE. The whole CDR3 is CASSQVQGLPNTEAFF.

This clone was counted ten times or more. The missing CDR3 end, 3 residues past where the read stops, is filled in from the germline J gene. The chain couples TRBV2 to TRBJ2-1, with 7 bases that match TRBD2. CDR3 length: 14 residues. Germline V lookup: CDR1 SNHLY, CDR2 FYNNEI. Trimming took 6 bases from V and 7 from J; bases not matched to a gene: 9. CDR3 bases read: TGTGCCAGCAGGCGACTAGCAGGACGGAATGAG. The encoded protein is CASRRLAGRNE. The whole CDR3 protein reads CASRRLAGRNEQFF.

The sample holds many counts of this clone. Read coverage stops 3 residues before the CDR3 terminus; the germline J gene supplies the remainder. The genes are TRBV19 and TRBJ2-7; D is perhaps TRBD1 (5 bases). This CDR3 has 13 residues. The ends were cut back, 5 bases at V and 2 bases at J, with 10 bases in the middle. Germline V gene lookup returns CDR1 LNHDA and CDR2 SQIVND (reference sequence). This CDR3 reads CASSLTVTYEQYF. The sequenced part of the CDR3 DNA is TGTGCCAGTAGTTTGACAGTTACCTACGAG.

This clone was seen ten or more times. With the read ending 3 residues before the CDR3 end, the germline J gene is used to fill in that end. The chain is built from TRBV6-1 and TRBJ1-2, with TRBD1 as a possible D gene (5 bases). V was clipped by 1 base and J by 3 bases, with 21 bases between them. Germline V gene data show CDR1 as MNHNS and CDR2 as SASEGT. The CDR3 totals 18 residues. The part of the CDR3 DNA that was read is TGTGCCAGCAGTGAAGGGTGGGGGGTTCTAAGATACTACTATGGC. Protein: CASSEGWGVLRYYYG. The entire CDR3 protein is CASSEGWGVLRYYYGYTF.

This clone has a count of ten or more. The observed sequence ends 3 residues before the CDR3 terminus, with the missing tail filled in from the germline J gene. The chain is built from TRBV10-3 and TRBJ1-6; 10 bases are shared with TRBD1. CDR3 length: 15 amino acids. The ends lost 4 bases at V and 7 bases at J; junction bases unmatched: 4. In germline, CDR1 is ENHRY, CDR2 SYGVKD. CDR3 amino acids: CAISVGTGENSPLHF. The covered CDR3 bases are TGTGCCATCAGTGTAGGGACAGGGGAAAATTCACCC.

This clone was seen more than once but under ten times. The DNA ends 3 residues before the CDR3 does, and the rest of the CDR3 is filled in from the germline J gene. V gene TRBV20-1 combines with J gene TRBJ2-7; 9 bases are shared with TRBD2. Losses at the gene ends were 3 bases for V and 3 bases for J; bases not matched to a gene: 3. The CDR3 contains 13 residues. Germline V CDR1 and CDR2: DFQATT, SNEGSKA (reference sequence). CDR3 bases read: TGCAGTGCTAGTTTTAGCGGGAGCTACGAG. Amino acid sequence: CSASFSGSYE. The whole CDR3 protein is CSASFSGSYEQYF.